This T cell receptor beta chain comes out of a study of CD8+ T cells in alopecia areata. Turning to the study itself: Treated patients were dosed with oral tofacitinib, taking 5 to 10 mg twice daily.

The CDR3 consists of 12 residues. Germline V gives CDR1 SQVTM, CDR2 ANQGSEA. Trimming stripped 0 bases from V and 9 bases from J, with 12 bases between. This clone has a handful of counts. Its target is not known. cDNA reverse transcribed from extracted RNA served as the sequencing template. Produced via immunoSEQ multiplex PCR; TCRdb's table is partial and in-frame only. This sample has around 140,000 clones, with under 60% found just once. It was from alopecia areata patients that lesional scalp punch biopsies and peripheral blood were collected. Regarding the study as a whole: Clonality exceeded that of normal scalp in lesional scalp, most notably in alopecia totalis/universalis. Unlike in mice, where it was clearer, TCR sharing across patients was less clear, possibly HLA-related.

This sequence joins TRBV29-1 and TRBJ2-7; the D is unclear. Material: CD4+ T cells sorted from blood, obtained at week 0. This sequence originates from a human donor with alopecia areata. For the CDR3, the DNA is TGCAGCGTTGAAGAGGCGGCTTGGGTGCAGTACTTC. Protein: CSVEEAAWVQYF.